The 25 T cell receptor beta chains below all came from one sample that was sequenced in a study of cytomegalovirus exposure and HLA in healthy donors. In the PCR, 60 Vbeta and 13 Jbeta primers were used. Sequencing was performed with immunoSEQ multiplex PCR; in TCRdb, only in-frame clones are kept and a portion is missing. The repertoire holds 45,000 to 70,000 clones, with about 80% as singletons. What was sequenced was PBMCs. Receptors originate from a man aged 50-60 years in good health and CMV-seronegative.

The chain recombines TRBV5-5 with TRBJ2-7; 11 nucleotides line up with TRBD1. V trimming: 4 bases; J trimming: 4 bases; junction bases outside the gene matches: 7. Germline V CDR1 and CDR2: SGHKS, YYEKEE (reference sequence). The CDR3 is 15 residues long. DNA of the CDR3: TGTGCCAGCAGCCCCCGGGACAGGGGGATGTACGAGCAGTACTTC. This translates into CASSPRDRGMYEQYF.

The chain carries TRBV6-1 and TRBJ2-7; D is unclear. Trimming removed 3 bases from V and 0 bases from J, with 12 bases in between. Germline CDR1 MNHNS, CDR2 SASEGT. The CDR3 has 15 residues. The chain's CDR3 is CASSENSMGSYEQYF. For the CDR3, the DNA is TGTGCCAGCAGTGAGAACAGTATGGGCTCCTACGAGCAGTACTTC.

The chain carries TRBV19 and TRBJ1-5, with 7 bases that match TRBD1. CDR1 and CDR2 (germline): LNHDA, SQIVND (reference sequence). The CDR3 spans 14 residues. V was pared by 6 bases and J by 4 bases, with 6 bases of the junction left unmatched. The CDR3 DNA reads as TGTGCCAGTAGAAAGGGACAGCTAAATCAGCCCCAGCATTTT. Amino acids: CASRKGQLNQPQHF.

This chain uses TRBV5-1 with TRBJ2-5; 7 positions agree with TRBD1. The V gene's germline CDR1 is SGHRS and CDR2 YFSETQ. The CDR3 is 16 residues long. V was pared by 0 bases and J by 2 bases, with 7 bases of the junction left unmatched. CDR3 bases: TGCGCCAGCAGCTTGGGGGACAGAGGAAGTCAAGAGACCCAGTACTTC. This gives the protein CASSLGDRGSQETQYF. Supplemented by reference TRBV5-1 and TRBJ2-5, the full variable domain reads KAGVTQTPRYLIKTRGQQVTLSCSPISGHRSVSWYQQTPGQGLQFLFEYFSETQRNKGNFPGRFSGRQFSNSRSEMNVSTLELGDSALYLCASSLGDRGSQETQYFGPGTRLLVL.

This chain joins TRBV5-4 and TRBJ2-1; 8 nucleotides match TRBD2. V was pared by 5 bases and J by 7 bases, with 14 bases of the junction left unmatched. This CDR3 is built from 16 residues. Germline values: CDR1 SGHNT, CDR2 YYREEE (reference sequence). The CDR3 DNA sequence: TGTGCCAGCAGATCGGGGGACCGGGGGGGAGCTAATGAGCAGTTCTTC. Encoded protein: CASRSGDRGGANEQFF. The whole variable domain, remainder taken from reference TRBV5-4 and TRBJ2-1, is ETGVTQSPTHLIKTRGQQVTLRCSSQSGHNTVSWYQQALGQGPQFIFQYYREEENGRGNFPPRFSGLQFPNYSSELNVNALELDDSALYLCASRSGDRGGANEQFFGPGTRLTVL.

V usage is TRBV28 and J usage is TRBJ2-1; D might be TRBD2 (6 bases). The ends were cut back, 5 bases at V and 5 bases at J, with 7 bases in the middle. This CDR3 is built from 12 residues. Germline lookup yields CDR1 MDHEN and CDR2 SYDVKM. The CDR3 reads CASSRRDNEQFF. Written as DNA, the CDR3 is TGTGCCAGCAGTAGGAGGGACAATGAGCAGTTCTTC. Drawing the rest from reference TRBV28 and TRBJ2-1, the complete variable domain is DVKVTQSSRYLVKRTGEKVFLECVQDMDHENMFWYRQDPGLGLRLIYFSYDVKMKEKGDIPEGYSVSREKKERFSLILESASTNQTSMYLCASSRRDNEQFFGPGTRLTVL.

This chain joins TRBV2 and TRBJ2-6, with D perhaps matching TRBD2 (6 bases). Germline lookup yields CDR1 SNHLY and CDR2 FYNNEI. V was shortened by 5 bases and J by 1 base, with 12 bases between the two germline ends. There are 16 residues in the CDR3. The CDR3 protein is CASSSSGLSGANVLTF. The DNA for the CDR3 is TGTGCCAGCAGTTCCTCGGGACTTTCTGGGGCCAACGTCCTGACTTTC.

V is TRBV5-4 and J is TRBJ2-3; no reliable D call. V dropped 0 bases and J dropped 0 bases, with 5 bases sitting between them. Germline-derived CDR1 and CDR2 are SGHNT and YYREEE (reference sequence). CDR3 length: 14 amino acids. The CDR3 here is CASSLDSSTDTQYF. The CDR3 region has the DNA TGTGCCAGCAGCTTGGATAGCAGCACAGATACGCAGTATTTT. Variable domain in full (rest from reference TRBV5-4 and TRBJ2-3): ETGVTQSPTHLIKTRGQQVTLRCSSQSGHNTVSWYQQALGQGPQFIFQYYREEENGRGNFPPRFSGLQFPNYSSELNVNALELDDSALYLCASSLDSSTDTQYFGPGTRLTVL.

The V call is TRBV7-7, the J call TRBJ2-1, with D possibly matching TRBD1 (5 bases). Germline V gene data show CDR1 as SSHAT and CDR2 as FNYEAQ (reference sequence). Trimming left V 5 bases short and J 2 bases short, with 7 bases between. This CDR3 region has 13 residues. Written as DNA, the CDR3 is TGTGCCAGCAGCCCGACAGCCTACAATGAGCAGTTCTTC. Residues: CASSPTAYNEQFF.

The V and J genes are TRBV19 and TRBJ2-5, with 9 nucleotides matching TRBD2. The V gene's germline CDR1 is LNHDA and CDR2 SQIVND (reference sequence). Trimming at V came to 3 bases and at J to 5 bases, leaving 7 bases not matched to a gene. CDR3 length: 15 amino acids. This CDR3 is CASSIAAGGLETQYF. For the CDR3, the DNA is TGTGCCAGTAGTATTGCGGCGGGGGGGCTGGAGACCCAGTACTTC. Full variable domain (rest looked up from reference TRBV19 and TRBJ2-5): DGGITQSPKYLFRKEGQNVTLSCEQNLNHDAMYWYRQDPGQGLRLIYYSQIVNDFQKGDIAEGYSVSREKKESFPLTVTSAQKNPTAFYLCASSIAAGGLETQYFGPGTRLLVL.

The V gene is TRBV19, the J gene TRBJ2-2, with TRBD2 matching 8 bases. The CDR3 extends over 16 amino acids. The trim removed 10 bases at V and 3 bases at J, leaving 13 bases unmatched. Germline assignment: CDR1 LNHDA and CDR2 SQIVND (reference sequence). CDR3 sequence reads: CATTNRPGGYTGELFF. CDR3 in DNA: TGTGCCACAACTAATCGGCCGGGGGGGTACACCGGGGAGCTGTTTTTT. The whole variable domain, filled in from reference TRBV19 and TRBJ2-2, reads DGGITQSPKYLFRKEGQNVTLSCEQNLNHDAMYWYRQDPGQGLRLIYYSQIVNDFQKGDIAEGYSVSREKKESFPLTVTSAQKNPTAFYLCATTNRPGGYTGELFFGEGSRLTVL.

The chain is built from TRBV9 and TRBJ2-7; D remains unclear. The V end lost 0 bases, the J end lost 2 bases, and 12 bases lay between the germline ends. This CDR3 spans 15 amino acids. Germline V gene sequence: CDR1 SGDLS, CDR2 YYNGEE. For the CDR3, the DNA is TGTGCCAGCAGCGTAGGAGGTTTCGGCCCCTACGAGCAGTACTTC. Encoded protein: CASSVGGFGPYEQYF.

V usage is TRBV5-4 and J usage is TRBJ2-1; perhaps TRBD2 as D (6 bases). The germline V and J ends were trimmed by 4 bases and 8 bases, with 25 bases remaining between them. Germline CDR1 SGHNT, CDR2 YYREEE (reference sequence). This CDR3 spans 17 amino acids. This chain's CDR3 is CASSRELPGPSDYEQFF. The CDR3 region has the DNA TGTGCCAGCAGCCGGGAGCTCCCGGGACCTTCAGACTATGAGCAGTTCTTC.

This chain joins TRBV6-5 and TRBJ2-7; D perhaps matches TRBD2 (6 bases). The CDR3 loop spans 14 amino acids. Deletions cut 4 bases from V and 4 bases from J, with 14 bases between. Germline CDR1 MNHEY, CDR2 SVGAGI. CDR3: CASSSLGLSYEQYF. DNA of the CDR3: TGTGCCAGCAGTTCCCTGGGACTGAGTTACGAGCAGTACTTC.

The chain carries TRBV5-6 and TRBJ2-5; 14 bases are shared with TRBD2. The CDR3 is 16 amino acids. Germline trimming cut 5 bases from V and 1 base from J; bases unmatched to any gene: 4. Germline CDR1 SGHDT, CDR2 YYEEEE. The CDR3 coding sequence is TGTGCCAGCAGGCGGACTAGCGGGGGGATCCAAGAGACCCAGTACTTC. It yields the protein CASRRTSGGIQETQYF.

This sequence joins TRBV19 and TRBJ2-1; TRBD2 might be the D (6 bases). CDR3 length: 16 residues. V dropped 6 bases and J dropped 0 bases, with 15 bases sitting between them. The germline V gene has CDR1 LNHDA and CDR2 SQIVND (reference sequence). The CDR3 protein is CASRPRAGSSYNEQFF. CDR3 sequence (DNA): TGTGCCAGTAGACCCCGCGCGGGGAGCTCCTACAATGAGCAGTTCTTC.

The V and J genes are TRBV10-3 and TRBJ2-7; 8 nucleotides align to TRBD2. The CDR3 covers 14 residues. The germline gives CDR1 ENHRY, CDR2 SYGVKD. J gave up 7 bases and V 4 bases, and 9 bases lay outside the gene matches. In DNA, the CDR3 is TGTGCCATCAGTGCGTCTGCGGGAGGCACGGAGCAGTACTTC. Protein: CAISASAGGTEQYF.

This chain connects TRBV19 to TRBJ1-2; 11 bases match TRBD1. This CDR3 has 15 amino acids. Unmatched junction bases numbered 3, after V lost 3 bases and J lost 3 bases. Germline CDR1 and CDR2: LNHDA and SQIVND (reference sequence). The CDR3 is CASSMDRGLDYGYTF. The CDR3 DNA is TGTGCCAGTAGTATGGACAGGGGGCTGGACTATGGCTACACCTTC.

The chain is built from TRBV6-5 and TRBJ1-4; D is perhaps TRBD1 (5 bases). The V and J ends lost 5 bases and 8 bases respectively, with 15 bases between them. The CDR3 length is 14 residues. Germline values: CDR1 MNHEY, CDR2 SVGAGI. CDR3 sequence: CASSEAGRVEKLFF. The CDR3 DNA is TGTGCCAGCAGTGAGGCAGGGCGTGTGGAAAAACTGTTTTTT.

The chain has TRBV18 and TRBJ2-1; the D gene is possibly TRBD2 (7 bases). The CDR3 contains 16 residues. Deletions cut 3 bases from V and 5 bases from J, with 17 bases between. Looked up from germline, CDR1 is KGHSH and CDR2 is LQKENI. The DNA of the CDR3 is TGTGCCAGCTCACCCACGACAGGCAGCGGGAACAATGAGCAGTTCTTC. Its translation: CASSPTTGSGNNEQFF.

The chain links TRBV19 to TRBJ1-6; the match to TRBD1 covers 9 bases. The CDR3 extends over 13 amino acids. Per the germline V gene, CDR1 is LNHDA and CDR2 is SQIVND (reference sequence). The ends lost 7 bases at V and 7 bases at J; junction bases unmatched: 2. CDR3 in DNA: TGTGCCAGTACGGACAGGGGCAATTCACCCCTCCACTTT. This codes for CASTDRGNSPLHF.

This rearrangement joins TRBV5-1 to TRBJ2-7; 8 nucleotides match TRBD1. The CDR3 runs to 14 residues. The V segment lost 3 bases and the J segment 2 bases; nucleotides outside the gene matches: 4. The germline CDR1 and CDR2 sequences are SGHRS and YFSETQ. The CDR3 nucleotides are TGCGCCAGCAGCTCGGGACAGGTGACCTACGAGCAGTACTTC. This translates into CASSSGQVTYEQYF.

This chain's CDR3 is CASSAGQLYGYTF. In nucleotides, the CDR3 is TGTGCCAGCAGCGCGGGACAGCTATATGGCTACACCTTC. The chain combines TRBV7-2 with TRBJ1-2; 7 positions match TRBD1. CDR1 and CDR2 (germline): SGHTA, FQGNSA. The junction had 5 bases not matched to a gene; V was cut back by 5 bases and J by 5 bases. The CDR3 has 13 residues.

This rearrangement joins TRBV11-1 to TRBJ2-1; 12 bases map to TRBD2. After removal of 6 bases from V and 7 bases from J, the junction contained 7 bases not matched to a gene. Germline CDR1 and CDR2: SGHAT and FQDESV (reference sequence). The CDR3 runs 15 residues. CDR3 sequence: CASSSASGGGNEQFF. The CDR3 nucleotides read TGTGCCAGCAGTAGCGCTAGCGGGGGGGGAAATGAGCAGTTCTTC.

This CDR3 is CASSLERRGRRAGNTIYF. The CDR3 DNA sequence: TGTGCCAGCAGCTTAGAAAGGAGGGGTCGGAGGGCTGGAAACACCATATATTTT. The V gene is TRBV7-2, the J gene TRBJ1-3; a weak D match, TRBD1 (5 bases). CDR1 is SGHTA and CDR2 is FQGNSA in the germline V gene. The CDR3 spans 18 residues. Trimming pared 1 base from V and 2 bases from J, leaving 18 bases between.